The source of this T cell receptor beta chain is a study of synovial regulatory T cells in juvenile arthritis. Study in general: One patient received methotrexate plus infliximab; one lacked treatment information.

Germline CDR1 ENHRY, CDR2 SYGVKD. The CDR3 is 17 amino acids. DNA for this receptor is not on file. Clones were read by immunoSEQ multiplex PCR, and TCRdb kept only the in-frame ones, dropping some. The repertoire table contains just under 10,000 clones. This chain uses TRBV10-3 with TRBJ2-7; TCRdb outputs TRBD2, but without DNA this stays unchecked. The specimen was Treg cells from blood. Subset meaning: remaining (HLA-DR-negative) circulating blood Treg cells. This TCR came from a donor aged 2-35 years with juvenile idiopathic arthritis. The CDR3 here is CAISPGVAAGVGYEQYF.